This entry lists 10 T cell receptor beta chains sequenced from one sample in a study of blood T cells in healthy people across ages. The use of a sample-barcoded 5' primer and a J-beta primer mix characterized a second PCR of roughly 6 to 11 cycles. TCRdb reanalysed the 5' RACE reads using MiXCR and keeps one entry per CDR3 protein. The data contain about a million distinct CDR3 sequences, roughly 51% of them seen just once; the ten biggest clones take up about 22%. What was sequenced was blood. The receptors here all came from a woman aged 55-70 years in good health.

At least ten counts were recorded for this clonotype. The CDR3 is CASSPNTGSAYEQYF. The DNA of the CDR3 is TGCGCCAGCAGCCCAAATACAGGGTCGGCCTACGAGCAGTACTTC. The V and J genes are TRBV5-1 and TRBJ2-7, with a weak D call TRBD1 (6 bases). With 4 bases removed from V and 2 bases from J, the gap between germline ends came to 16 bases. The CDR3 has 15 amino acids. Germline lookup yields CDR1 SGHRS and CDR2 YFSETQ.

In its sample, this clonotype was seen a few times. V gene TRBV4-1 combines with J gene TRBJ2-1; D perhaps matches TRBD2 (6 bases). Per germline, CDR1 MGHRA and CDR2 YSYEKL. The V end was cut by 6 bases, the J end by 1 base, with 22 bases between. The CDR3 has 18 residues. CDR3 loop: CASRVGSKWEVSYNEQFF. The DNA for the CDR3 is TGCGCCAGCAGGGTTGGGTCGAAGTGGGAGGTTTCCTACAATGAGCAGTTCTTC.

The V and J genes are TRBV28 and TRBJ1-2; D remains unclear. The germline V and J ends were trimmed by 8 bases and 5 bases, with 9 bases remaining between them. Germline V lookup: CDR1 MDHEN, CDR2 SYDVKM. The CDR3 runs 11 residues. Written as DNA, the CDR3 is TGTGCCAGCGGCATAATTTATGGCTACACCTTC. As protein: CASGIIYGYTF.

The rearrangement links TRBV7-6 to TRBJ2-7; the match to TRBD2 covers 8 bases. The J call may be incorrect, as the DNA end agrees better with TRBJ2-5. This CDR3 contains 15 residues. Germline lookup yields CDR1 SGHVS and CDR2 FNYEAQ. This chain's CDR3 is CASRWAGGQRETQYF. As DNA, the CDR3 is TGTGCCAGCAGATGGGCGGGAGGCCAAAGGGAGACCCAGTACTTC.

The chain carries TRBV6-5 and TRBJ2-7; either TRBD1 or TRBD2 may fit D (5 bases each). Trimming left V 6 bases short and J 2 bases short, with 14 bases between. The CDR3 has 14 residues. Germline CDR1 is MNHEY and CDR2 is SVGAGI. Here the CDR3 DNA reads TGTGCCAGCAGGGTAATGGGGGTGGCCTACGAGCAGTACTTC. This codes for CASRVMGVAYEQYF.

This clonotype has more than one count but fewer than ten. The V gene is TRBV27, the J gene TRBJ2-3; no clear D. Germline loops: CDR1 MNHEY, CDR2 SMNVEV (reference sequence). V was clipped by 8 bases and J by 0 bases, with 12 bases between them. The CDR3 contains 14 residues. The CDR3, as DNA: TGTGCCAGCTCACCAAGGCCTAGCACAGATACGCAGTATTTT. It yields the protein CASSPRPSTDTQYF.

This clonotype was detected a few times. As DNA, the CDR3 is TGCAGTGCTAGAGATAGGCAGGGTTACCCCTACGAGCAGTACTTC. Its translation is CSARDRQGYPYEQYF. The chain uses TRBV20-1 and TRBJ2-7; TRBD1 might be the D (5 bases). The length of the CDR3 is 15 residues. Germline CDR1 DFQATT, CDR2 SNEGSKA (reference sequence). Trimming took off 0 bases at V and 2 bases at J, with 14 bases between the two ends.

The chain is built from TRBV5-5 and TRBJ2-7; no firm D call. This CDR3 comprises 14 residues. Trimming stripped 0 bases from V and 6 bases from J, with 13 bases between. Germline V CDR1 and CDR2: SGHKS, YYEKEE (reference sequence). CDR3 bases: TGTGCCAGCAGCTTGGGGAACCGCCTTCGCGAGCAGTACTTC. It encodes CASSLGNRLREQYF.

J is TRBJ2-5 and V is TRBV29-1; D might be TRBD1 or TRBD2, each matching 5 bases. Per germline, CDR1 SQVTM and CDR2 ANQGSEA. Trimming shortened V by 5 bases and J by 4 bases, and 20 bases separated the two germline ends. The CDR3 sequence is 15 residues long. The CDR3, as DNA: TGCAGCGTTTCAACCTCTGGGGGATTTGGAGAGACCCAGTACTTC. It is translated as CSVSTSGGFGETQYF.

This clonotype was counted a few times. The chain has TRBV27 and TRBJ2-7; D possibly corresponds to TRBD2 (6 bases). With 5 bases removed from V and 2 bases from J, the gap between germline ends came to 13 bases. The CDR3 loop spans 14 amino acids. The V gene's germline CDR1 is MNHEY and CDR2 SMNVEV (reference sequence). The CDR3 bases are TGTGCCAGCAGTCCGCGGGACGCGGCCTACGAGCAGTACTTC. It codes for CASSPRDAAYEQYF.